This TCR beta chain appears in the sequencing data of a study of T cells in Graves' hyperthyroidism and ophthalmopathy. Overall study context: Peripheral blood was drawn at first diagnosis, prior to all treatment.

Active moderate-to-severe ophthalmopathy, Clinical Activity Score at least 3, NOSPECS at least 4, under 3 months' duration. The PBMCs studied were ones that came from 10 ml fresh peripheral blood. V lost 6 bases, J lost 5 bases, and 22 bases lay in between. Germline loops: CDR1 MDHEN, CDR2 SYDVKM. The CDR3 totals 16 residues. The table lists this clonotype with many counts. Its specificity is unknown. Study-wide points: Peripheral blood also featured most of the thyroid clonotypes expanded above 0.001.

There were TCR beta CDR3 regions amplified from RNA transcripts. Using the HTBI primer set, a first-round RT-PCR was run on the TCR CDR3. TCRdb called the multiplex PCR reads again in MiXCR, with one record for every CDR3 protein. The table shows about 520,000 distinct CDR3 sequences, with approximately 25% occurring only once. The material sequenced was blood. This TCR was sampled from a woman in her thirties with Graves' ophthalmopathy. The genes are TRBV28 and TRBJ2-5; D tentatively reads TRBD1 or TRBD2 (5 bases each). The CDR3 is CASSPVGTLSGETQYF. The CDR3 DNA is TGTGCCAGCAGCCCCGTCGGGACGTTATCCGGGGAGACCCAGTACTTC.